The entry that follows covers one TCR beta chain sequence. This CDR3 is built from 14 residues. Germline V CDR1 and CDR2: GTSNPN, SVGIG (reference sequence). Unmatched junction bases numbered 3, after V lost 3 bases and J lost 0 bases. The protocol was immunoSEQ multiplex PCR, while the TCRdb copy is restricted to in-frame clones and leaves out a portion. The repertoire has tens of thousands of clones, 90% of them found once; the top ten carry about 10%. This entry comes from a study of T cell changes during pregnancy in multiple sclerosis. The rearrangement joins TRBV30 to TRBJ1-1; TRBD1 matches at 8 bases. The sample consisted of CD8+ T cells from peripheral blood mononuclear cells, taken before pregnancy. This receptor was obtained from a female donor with multiple sclerosis, enrolled in a pregnancy study. The CDR3 reads CAWSLQGVNTEAFF. CDR3 DNA: TGTGCCTGGAGCCTACAGGGGGTGAACACTGAAGCTTTCTTT.